Below, 4 T cell receptor beta chains from the same sample are listed, as sequenced in a study of multiple sclerosis patients with progressive multifocal leukoencephalopathy. Only in-frame clones appear in the TCRdb table, and some are missing; sequencing was by immunoSEQ multiplex PCR. Here the sample spans 30,000 or so clones, 75% to 90% being singletons. This sample's time point: time of PML onset. The source was PBMCs, collected from a patient treated with natalizumab. The source is a woman aged 25 to 45 with progressive multifocal leukoencephalopathy.

The chain uses TRBV5-4 and TRBJ2-1; TRBD2 matches at 7 bases. The trim removed 0 bases at V and 9 bases at J, leaving 3 bases unmatched. This CDR3 has 13 amino acids. Germline V gives CDR1 SGHNT, CDR2 YYREEE (reference sequence). CDR3 region: CASSLVPSGEQFF. CDR3 coding DNA: TGTGCCAGCAGCTTGGTTCCTAGCGGTGAGCAGTTCTTC.

The genes are TRBV2 and TRBJ1-1, with TRBD1 as a possible D gene (5 bases). Germline V gene data show CDR1 as SNHLY and CDR2 as FYNNEI. Trimming shortened V by 7 bases and J by 5 bases, and 14 bases separated the two germline ends. This CDR3 has 13 amino acids. Here the CDR3 reads CASKRDGGTEAFF. The CDR3 DNA is TGTGCCAGCAAAAGGGACGGGGGAACTGAAGCTTTCTTT.

The chain carries TRBV2 and TRBJ2-7; a possible D gene is TRBD1 (5 bases). The CDR3 contains 13 residues. V lost 7 bases, J lost 1 base, and 11 bases lay in between. Germline assignment: CDR1 SNHLY and CDR2 FYNNEI. The CDR3 sequence: CASTRQISYEQYF. The CDR3 nucleotides are TGTGCCAGCACAAGACAGATTTCCTACGAGCAGTACTTC.

The chain uses TRBV5-6 and TRBJ1-2, with D tentatively TRBD1 (5 bases). The CDR3 is 15 residues long. The V end was cut by 0 bases, the J end by 2 bases, with 11 bases between. CDR1 is SGHDT, CDR2 YYEEEE, per germline. This CDR3 reads CASSLGGHPNYGYTF. CDR3 sequence (DNA): TGTGCCAGCAGCTTGGGCGGACACCCCAACTATGGCTACACCTTC.